The present T cell receptor (beta chain) was sequenced within a study of identical twins. General observations from the study: Whereas memory repertoires showed no such difference, abundant cord blood beta clonotypes carried fewer insertions.

This clonotype has at least ten counts. The antigen is not known. TCRdb ran MiXCR on the 5' RACE reads and lists one entry per CDR3 protein. In the table there are roughly 490,000 distinct CDR3 sequences, more than 13% of which are singletons. V was cut by 5 bases and J by 4 bases, with 12 bases left in between. There are 13 residues in the CDR3. Germline V lookup: CDR1 SGHTA, CDR2 FQGNSA. These same data were also listed under a study on yellow fever vaccine responses in identical twins.

The source is a woman aged 18 to 35 in good health. Sequencing input: CD4+ T cells sorted from blood. J is TRBJ2-7 and V is TRBV7-2; D remains unclear. CDR3 in DNA: TGTGCCAGCAGCCCCAACCGGATTTACGAGCAGTACTTC. This codes for CASSPNRIYEQYF.